This T cell receptor beta chain was sequenced during a study of graft-versus-host responses after intestinal transplantation (dated by TCRdb to the early 2020s). Turning to the overall study: The transplants that recipients received were multivisceral, liver-intestinal, or isolated intestinal. After intestinal transplantation, graft-versus-host and host-versus-graft alloreactive T cell clones in the graft, circulation and bone marrow were tracked using bulk TCR-beta CDR3 sequencing. Of the 20 to 25 intestinal transplant recipients enrolled in the cohort, one of whom was a retransplant, 3 patients without pretransplant specimens were excluded. Samples from a few later patients were sequenced in-house on an Illumina MiSeq with MiXCR processing rather than by the commercial service. Donor T cell macrochimerism was defined as a peak of at least 4% donor T cells among recipient peripheral blood mononuclear cells. To identify alloreactive clones, pre-transplant mixed lymphocyte reaction products were sequenced and compared with unstimulated pre-transplant donor and recipient T cells. Every recipient was given anti-thymocyte globulin induction, then maintenance tacrolimus and steroids for 2 to 4 years. The paper as a whole reports these results and caveats: GvH clones were detected in recipient bone marrow, and some appeared earlier in ileal mucosa or blood, consistent with an intestinal mucosal origin. Early after transplant, peak levels of circulating GvH clones were associated with declines in HvG clones. The conclusions were limited by the relatively low number and heterogeneity of the intestinal transplant patients. Patients with donor T cell macrochimerism had high GvH to HvG T cell clonal ratios in their allografts.

The sample's time point label is to be understood as: cells obtained before transplantation from donor or recipient. CD3+CD4+ and CD3+CD8+ populations were FACS-sorted from unstimulated pre-transplant donor and recipient cells taken from spleen or lymph nodes. This clone occurred a few times. Its target antigen remains unknown. The record has no base qualities; no much larger clone is one base away. The library was built by means of the immunoSEQ multiplex PCR assay. For most patients, genomic DNA was isolated using the Qiagen DNeasy Blood and Tissue Kit and was shipped frozen to Adaptive Biotechnologies for TCR sequencing. Adaptive Biotechnologies carried out high-throughput TCR-beta CDR3 sequencing of genomic DNA for most patients. Turning to the authors' computational methods: TCR sequencing data were retrieved from Adaptive's ImmunoSEQ software for roughly 17 patients, whereas a few other patients were processed with MiXCR and VDJtools. To correct CD4 versus CD8 sorting errors, any sequence found in both subsets at a frequency ratio below 5:1 was removed. CDR3 nucleotide sequences shared between donor and recipient were removed because the origin of such sequences could not be assigned. Alloreactive clones required at least 2-fold expansion over unstimulated cells and minimum CFSE-low frequency of 0.002% (template counts) or 0.001% (read counts). Clones detected in sequenced pre-transplant spleen, lymph node, or MLR CFSE-low populations of the donor or recipient were defined as mappable. Cumulative frequency of alloreactive clones was calculated as a percentage of all sequences weighted by copy number. TCRdb mirrors the immuneACCESS table, restricted to in-frame sequences. Some clones are absent from its copies; in checked studies, under half trace to an unresolved V gene, and the reason for the others is unknown. The V and J calls and clone size were taken over from that table, and D and trimming were inferred from the DNA. The sample table contains around 100,000 clones; only one count was recorded for 90% to 95% of them. The top ten hold roughly 1.2% of the sample.

Source: unstimulated CD8+ T cells sorted from spleen or lymph node cells, taken before transplant. The TCR comes from a human donor who was the organ donor for an intestinal transplant.

The CDR3 region reads CASSLASSGGGYYGYTF. The DNA sequence is as follows: TGTGCCAGCAGCTTAGCGAGTTCAGGGGGAGGGTACTATGGCTACACCTTC. This chain is built from TRBV7-8 and TRBJ1-2, and 7 junctional nucleotides match TRBD1. The germline V gene yields SGHVS for CDR1 and FQNEAQ for CDR2. The CDR3 contains 17 residues, cysteine and phenylalanine counted. CDR3 DNA only is kept here, 51 bases in frame from base 1. Trimming accounts for 0 bases at V and 3 bases at J, while the number of junction bases matched to no gene is 10.